This is a list of T cell receptor beta chains from one sample in a study of shared clonotypes between healthy human individuals. Assay: immunoSEQ multiplex PCR; the TCRdb copy retains only in-frame clones and omits some. The repertoire holds millions of clones, with around nine tenths as singletons. Input material: naive CD4+ T cells sorted from blood. These receptors originate from a man between 18 and 29 years old in good health. Both conserved end residues are part of each CDR3. A D gene is named only where the DNA matches it firmly. Some rows mark clone size as missing; the rest say once, few, many or name a class of expanded clone.

V gene: TRBV27
J gene: TRBJ2-4
D gene: NA
clone size: NA
CDR3 protein: CASSLNSRLLAKNIQYF
CDR3 DNA: TGTGCCAGCAGTTTAAACTCCAGGCTGCTAGCCAAAAACATTCAGTACTTC

V gene: TRBV7-9
J gene: TRBJ2-1
D gene: NA
clone size: NA
CDR3 protein: CASSYQTANEQFF
CDR3 DNA: TGTGCCAGCAGCTATCAGACTGCGAATGAGCAGTTCTTC

V gene: TRBV18
J gene: TRBJ2-5
D gene: NA
clone size: NA
CDR3 protein: CASSPPNDQETQYF
CDR3 DNA: TGTGCCAGCTCACCACCGAACGACCAAGAGACCCAGTACTTC

V gene: TRBV30
J gene: TRBJ2-7
D gene: NA
clone size: NA
CDR3 protein: CAWKRLDSYEQYF
CDR3 DNA: TGTGCCTGGAAGCGGCTAGACTCCTACGAGCAGTACTTC

V gene: TRBV7-2
J gene: TRBJ2-5
D gene: NA
clone size: NA
CDR3 protein: CASSGGGGETQYF
CDR3 DNA: TGTGCCAGCAGCGGCGGAGGAGGAGAGACCCAGTACTTC

V gene: TRBV5-4
J gene: TRBJ2-1
D gene: NA
clone size: NA
CDR3 protein: CASSQRAGWVF
CDR3 DNA: TGTGCCAGCAGCCAGAGGGCAGGTTGGGTCTTC

V gene: TRBV18
J gene: TRBJ2-7
D gene: TRBD2
clone size: NA
CDR3 protein: CASSPPGLAGPLSPYEQYF
CDR3 DNA: TGTGCCAGCTCACCACCCGGACTAGCGGGCCCCCTTTCCCCCTACGAGCAGTACTTC

V gene: TRBV7-9
J gene: TRBJ2-7
D gene: NA
clone size: NA
CDR3 protein: CASSLVLTGSNYEQYF
CDR3 DNA: TGTGCCAGCAGCTTAGTTCTTACAGGGAGTAATTACGAGCAGTACTTC

V gene: TRBV11-2
J gene: TRBJ2-7
D gene: TRBD1
clone size: NA
CDR3 protein: CASSLKGQGDEQYF
CDR3 DNA: TGTGCCAGCAGCTTAAAGGGACAGGGGGACGAGCAGTACTTC

V gene: TRBV27
J gene: TRBJ1-4
D gene: NA
clone size: NA
CDR3 protein: CASSLYQSGEKLFF
CDR3 DNA: TGTGCCAGCAGTTTATATCAGAGCGGTGAAAAACTGTTTTTT

V gene: TRBV6-6
J gene: TRBJ1-1
D gene: NA
clone size: NA
CDR3 protein: CASSYGQPNTEAFF
CDR3 DNA: TGTGCCAGCAGTTACGGACAGCCAAACACTGAAGCTTTCTTT

V gene: TRBV6-5
J gene: TRBJ2-7
D gene: TRBD1
clone size: NA
CDR3 protein: CASTKGTGAYEQYF
CDR3 DNA: TGTGCCAGCACAAAAGGGACAGGAGCCTACGAGCAGTACTTC

V gene: TRBV7-9
J gene: TRBJ1-2
D gene: NA
clone size: once
CDR3 protein: CASSFDGTEYGYTF
CDR3 DNA: TGTGCCAGCAGCTTTGATGGGACTGAGTATGGCTACACCTTC